This TCR beta chain was captured in a study of cytomegalovirus exposure and HLA in healthy donors. A single count supports this clone. Its antigen is unidentified. Findings of the study overall: On later analysis, the bulk of CMV-associated TCR beta chains appeared to be HLA-restricted. In presence/absence analyses, roughly uniform sequencing depth across donors was assumed.

V lost 5 bases and J lost 14, with 27 bases in between. Germline CDR1 MDHEN, CDR2 SYDVKM. The length of the CDR3 is 16 residues. The PCR employed 60 Vbeta primers together with 13 Jbeta primers. The repertoire was sequenced with immunoSEQ multiplex PCR; TCRdb's copy has only in-frame clones and lacks some. The table shows under 150,000 clones, with 80% occurring only once. The sequence was obtained from a human donor in good health. The genes are TRBV28 and TRBJ1-4; a possible D gene is TRBD1 (5 bases). The sequencing input was PBMCs. CDR3 nucleotides: TGTGCCAGCAGTCTTCCCGGCACAGGTGAAGTAACAAAGCTGTTTTTT. Amino acid sequence: CASSLPGTGEVTKLFF.